This is a list of T cell receptor beta chains from one sample in a study of CD8 T cells in ankylosing spondylitis. Using its own MiXCR run on the 5' RACE reads, TCRdb lists one record per CDR3 protein. Of 200,000 to 300,000 distinct CDR3 sequences in the sample, roughly a tenth are singletons; the top ten hold roughly 2.5%. The sequenced sample consisted of blood, either unsorted or a sorted T cell fraction (not recorded which). The receptors derive from a male donor with ankylosing spondylitis or in good health (not recorded which). Each CDR3 is given with its conserved first and last residue. Each record gives: D gene, clone size, V gene, J gene, CDR3 protein, CDR3 DNA. The D gene is left open where the match is weak. Clone size is not always given. Where it is, it says once, few, many or a class for expanded clones.

NA,many,TRBV25-1,TRBJ1-1,CASSESGAGAFF,TGTGCCAGCAGTGAGTCCGGGGCAGGAGCTTTCTTT
NA,few,TRBV7-8,TRBJ1-1,CASSPSGQGAFF,TGTGCCAGCAGCCCTTCGGGCCAAGGGGCTTTCTTT
NA,NA,TRBV18,TRBJ2-7,CASSQGQDYEQYF,TGTGCCAGCTCCCAGGGCCAAGACTACGAGCAGTACTTC
NA,many,TRBV29-1,TRBJ2-7,CSVVWGEQYF,TGCAGCGTTGTTTGGGGAGAGCAGTACTTC
NA,NA,TRBV5-4,TRBJ2-3,CASSFLETYTDTQYF,TGTGCCAGCAGCTTTCTGGAGACCTATACAGATACGCAGTATTTT
NA,many,TRBV5-1,TRBJ2-2,CASSFLPNTGELFF,TGCGCCAGCAGCTTCTTACCGAACACCGGGGAGCTGTTTTTT
NA,many,TRBV2,TRBJ2-7,CASTISDSYEQYF,TGTGCCAGCACCATCTCAGACTCCTACGAGCAGTACTTC
TRBD1,many,TRBV5-1,TRBJ2-5,CASRTGTSVLRETQYF,TGCGCCAGCAGGACAGGGACGTCCGTATTACGAGAGACCCAGTACTTC
TRBD1,many,TRBV7-8,TRBJ2-2,CASSLAGQGAGELFF,TGTGCCAGCAGCTTAGCGGGCCAGGGGGCCGGGGAGCTGTTTTTT
TRBD2,many,TRBV4-2,TRBJ2-1,CASSQTSGGANEQFF,TGTGCCAGCAGCCAAACTAGCGGGGGGGCCAATGAGCAGTTCTTC
NA,many,TRBV5-1,TRBJ2-7,CASSFLGYEQYF,TGCGCCAGCAGCTTTCTGGGCTACGAGCAGTACTTC
TRBD2,few,TRBV7-2,TRBJ2-1,CASSLTSGNIEQFF,TGTGCCAGCAGCTTGACTAGCGGGAACATTGAGCAGTTCTTC
NA,many,TRBV5-5,TRBJ2-1,CASSLEDIGSYNEQFF,TGTGCCAGCAGCTTGGAGGACATTGGGTCCTACAATGAGCAGTTCTTC
NA,many,TRBV7-8,TRBJ2-3,CASSSGTRPSAQYF,TGTGCCAGCAGCTCCGGGACTCGTCCATCGGCGCAGTATTTT
TRBD2,NA,TRBV4-1,TRBJ2-3,CASSQREAGDTQYF,TGCGCCAGCAGCCAACGGGAGGCGGGAGATACGCAGTATTTT
NA,many,TRBV2,TRBJ2-1,CASSEASGAEQFF,TGTGCCAGCAGTGAAGCGTCAGGGGCTGAGCAGTTCTTC
NA,many,TRBV14,TRBJ2-1,CASSQDPRARNEQFF,TGTGCCAGCAGCCAAGATCCCCGGGCCCGGAATGAGCAGTTCTTC
NA,many,TRBV20-1,TRBJ1-4,CSAIRSGLSATNEKLFF,TGCAGTGCTATACGATCCGGGCTATCTGCAACTAATGAAAAACTGTTTTTT
NA,many,TRBV3-1,TRBJ1-5,CASSQEGLGNQPQHF,TGTGCCAGCAGCCAAGAAGGCCTAGGCAATCAGCCCCAGCATTTT
NA,many,TRBV7-2,TRBJ2-1,CASMQGLASNEQFF,TGTGCCAGCATGCAGGGGCTAGCGTCAAATGAGCAGTTCTTC
TRBD2,many,TRBV20-1,TRBJ2-3,CSVKTSGRSGADTQYF,TGCAGTGTAAAGACTAGCGGGAGATCGGGCGCAGATACGCAGTATTTT
TRBD1,many,TRBV20-1,TRBJ1-1,CSAEHLTGVWNTEAFF,TGCAGTGCAGAACATCTTACAGGGGTGTGGAACACTGAAGCTTTCTTT
TRBD2,many,TRBV3-1,TRBJ2-7,CASSLAGGKYEQYF,TGTGCCAGCAGTCTAGCGGGAGGGAAGTACGAGCAGTACTTC
NA,many,TRBV30,TRBJ2-2,CAWRKGFPDNTGELFF,TGTGCCTGGAGAAAGGGCTTCCCAGATAACACCGGGGAGCTGTTTTTT
TRBD1,NA,TRBV18,TRBJ2-5,CASSPPGTGGQETQYF,TGTGCCAGCTCACCTCCCGGGACAGGGGGCCAAGAGACCCAGTACTTC
TRBD2,NA,TRBV12-3/TRBV12-4,TRBJ2-7,CASSWTSGAYEQYF,TGTGCCAGCAGTTGGACTAGCGGTGCCTACGAGCAGTACTTC
NA,NA,TRBV6-5,TRBJ2-1,CASSYSRYNEQFF,TGTGCCAGCAGTTACTCGCGATACAATGAGCAGTTCTTC
TRBD1,NA,TRBV7-2,TRBJ1-1,CASSPATGLGTEAFF,TGTGCCAGCAGCCCCGCGACAGGGTTGGGGACTGAAGCTTTCTTT
NA,many,TRBV5-1,TRBJ2-7,CASSFDGTYEQYF,TGCGCCAGCAGCTTCGACGGGACCTACGAGCAGTACTTC
TRBD2,many,TRBV20-1,TRBJ2-3,CSARASGRGDTQYF,TGCAGTGCTAGAGCTAGCGGGAGGGGAGATACGCAGTATTTT
NA,few,TRBV7-9,TRBJ2-4,CASSTGNTVGKNIQYF,TGTGCCAGCAGCACGGGAAATACAGTGGGCAAAAACATTCAGTACTTC
NA,many,TRBV5-5,TRBJ2-7,CASNPTVISEQYF,TGTGCCAGCAACCCTACGGTAATTTCCGAGCAGTACTTC
TRBD1,many,TRBV6-6,TRBJ1-1,CASSNRGTEAFF,TGTGCCAGCAGTAACAGGGGGACTGAAGCTTTCTTT
NA,many,TRBV20-1,TRBJ1-1,CSASSAEAFF,TGCAGTGCTAGCTCCGCTGAAGCTTTCTTT
TRBD1,many,TRBV29-1,TRBJ1-1,CSVRANTGAVGGGEAFF,TGCAGCGTTCGTGCCAACACAGGGGCTGTGGGGGGGGGTGAAGCTTTCTTT
TRBD2,few,TRBV2,TRBJ2-5,CASLRTRSLETQYF,TGTGCCAGCCTTAGGACTAGGTCACTGGAGACCCAGTACTTC
NA,many,TRBV5-5,TRBJ2-7,CASSFPGESSYEQYF,TGTGCCAGCAGCTTTCCGGGGGAGAGCTCCTACGAGCAGTACTTC
TRBD2,NA,TRBV4-2,TRBJ2-2,CASSQDLAGGQTGELFF,TGTGCCAGCAGCCAAGATTTAGCGGGGGGACAAACCGGGGAGCTGTTTTTT
NA,many,TRBV20-1,TRBJ2-2,CSAPRGRVTGELFF,TGCAGTGCCCCCCGGGGCAGGGTCACCGGGGAGCTGTTTTTT
NA,few,TRBV7-2,TRBJ2-3,CASSPRRGMYNTDTQYF,TGTGCCAGCAGCCCCCGTCGGGGGATGTACAACACAGATACGCAGTATTTT
TRBD1,NA,TRBV11-3,TRBJ1-2,CASSLRQGANGYTF,TGTGCCAGCAGCCTGCGACAGGGGGCAAATGGCTACACCTTC